Below, one T cell receptor beta chain is given with its context. Its target is unknown. This CDR3 has 13 amino acids. Trimming removed 2 bases from V and 12 bases from J; junction bases left unmatched: 8. Germline CDR1 is MNHNS and CDR2 is SASEGT. The entry originates in a study of cytomegalovirus exposure and HLA in healthy donors. Broader study findings: Among donors in an Asian-associated ancestry cluster, a later analysis reportedly found fewer N-insertions than the roughly 650-donor mean. Some segments of the V type, notably TRBV6-2 and TRBV6-3, were excluded as indistinguishable.

The study ran its PCR with 60 Vbeta and 13 Jbeta primers. Data came from immunoSEQ multiplex PCR; TCRdb stores just in-frame clones and leaves some out. In the table there are roughly 200,000 clones, over 70% of which are singletons. This TCR was sampled from a woman aged 60-75 years in good health and CMV-seropositive. Material for sequencing was PBMCs. The chain couples TRBV6-1 to TRBJ2-3; 7 bases align to TRBD2. This CDR3 is CASSELAERVQYF. The CDR3 nucleotides read TGTGCCAGCAGTGAACTAGCGGAGAGGGTCCAGTATTTT.